This T cell receptor beta chain was sequenced during a study of T and B cells in COVID-19 patients. About the research overall: Comorbidities linked to unfavorable COVID-19 outcome were present in about 90% of the roughly 20 active-infection patients.

The CDR3 totals 16 residues. V trimming: 4 bases; J trimming: 5 bases; junction bases outside the gene matches: 11. Germline CDR1 and CDR2: SGHNT and YYREEE (reference sequence). BIOMED2 TRB-A/B primer pools were used in multiplex TRB PCR. In TCRdb, the multiplex PCR reads were re-called with MiXCR into one record per CDR3 protein. The sample contains approximately 11,000 distinct CDR3 sequences, around 30% of which appear only once. From blood, roughly 250-550 ng of genomic DNA served as TRB template. In regard to this clonotype: Its antigen remains unknown.

Study-wide findings and caveats: Symptomatic-phase blood samples from mildly ill patients and early samples from severe cases were scarce. In COVID-19 patients, T cell receptor beta variable and joining gene use was reportedly strongly skewed.

Sequences were obtained from blood. The TCR originated in a human donor with active COVID-19. The J gene is TRBJ2-3, the V gene TRBV5-4; 9 bases fit TRBD1. The CDR3 reads CASSPQGARVKDTQYF. The CDR3 DNA follows: TGTGCCAGCAGCCCACAGGGGGCGCGGGTCAAAGATACGCAGTATTTT.